The 25 T cell receptor beta chains in this list originate from one sample, sequenced in a study of shared clonotypes between healthy human individuals. This table comes from immunoSEQ multiplex PCR, and its TCRdb copy is limited to in-frame clones, with some not included. The repertoire holds about 2.3 million clones, with roughly 93% as singletons. What was sequenced was naive CD4+ T cells from PBMCs. The subset: CD45RA+ positively selected. These receptor sequences come from a man aged 18 to 29 in good health. Some clones in this sample may be carry-over from other donors' samples.

This chain joins TRBV11-2 and TRBJ2-1; TRBD2 matches 9 bases. CDR1 is SGHAT and CDR2 is FQNNGV in the germline V gene. V was pared by 6 bases and J by 3 bases, with 6 bases of the junction left unmatched. The CDR3 is made up of 15 amino acids. CDR3 nucleotides: TGTGCCAGCAGAAAACTAGCGGGTAACTACAATGAGCAGTTCTTC. The encoded protein is CASRKLAGNYNEQFF.

The chain employs TRBV2 and TRBJ2-6; D remains unclear. Trimming took off 6 bases at V and 2 bases at J, with 11 bases between the two ends. The CDR3 extends over 15 amino acids. The germline CDR1 and CDR2 sequences are SNHLY and FYNNEI. The CDR3 DNA follows: TGTGCCAGCAGCGCAGACTCAGCTGGGGCCAACGTCCTGACTTTC. Protein: CASSADSAGANVLTF.

The gene calls are TRBV28 and TRBJ1-2, with a weak D call TRBD1 (6 bases). With 5 bases removed from V and 8 bases from J, the gap between germline ends came to 15 bases. The CDR3 consists of 13 residues. CDR1 and CDR2 from the germline V gene are MDHEN and SYDVKM. The chain's CDR3 is CASSPLGGYGYTF. CDR3 nucleotide sequence: TGTGCCAGCAGTCCCCTAGGGGGGTACGGCTACACCTTC.

This chain connects TRBV11-2 to TRBJ2-1; 10 bases are shared with TRBD2. The germline CDR1 and CDR2 sequences are SGHAT and FQNNGV. J gave up 5 bases and V 8 bases, and 3 bases lay outside the gene matches. The CDR3 is made up of 13 amino acids. For the CDR3, the DNA is TGTGCCAGCGAACTAGCGGGACACAATGAGCAGTTCTTC. Its translation is CASELAGHNEQFF.

The chain has TRBV28 and TRBJ1-2; tentatively, D is TRBD1 (5 bases). Germline values: CDR1 MDHEN, CDR2 SYDVKM. The CDR3 runs to 14 residues. V was trimmed by 6 bases and J by 2 bases, leaving 13 bases between them. CDR3 coding DNA: TGTGCCAGCAGGGAGGGGAGGGACAACTATGGCTACACCTTC. Amino acids: CASREGRDNYGYTF.

Note on this clone: Different DNA sequences within this sample yield the same CDR3. The chain carries TRBV2 and TRBJ1-1; D uncertain. CDR1 is SNHLY, CDR2 FYNNEI, per germline. The V end lost 1 base, the J end lost 5 bases, and 2 bases lay between the germline ends. The CDR3 is 11 residues long. CDR3 nucleotides: TGTGCCAGCAGTGAAGTAACTGAAGCTTTCTTT. The encoded protein is CASSEVTEAFF.

The chain is built from TRBV6-4 and TRBJ2-1, with a possible D match to TRBD1 (5 bases). Germline V gives CDR1 MRHNA, CDR2 SNTAGT. The V gene lost 5 bases and the J gene lost 9 bases, with 17 bases spanning the gap. CDR3 length equals 14 residues. CDR3 loop: CASSPVDWGSEQFF. CDR3 nucleotide sequence: TGTGCCAGCAGTCCGGTAGACTGGGGCTCTGAGCAGTTCTTC.

This chain connects TRBV7-2 to TRBJ1-4; 7 bases align to TRBD1. This CDR3 comprises 15 residues. After removal of 4 bases from V and 4 bases from J, the junction contained 6 bases not matched to a gene. Germline CDR1 SGHTA, CDR2 FQGNSA. CDR3 in amino acids: CASSYRTGLNEKLFF. The CDR3 DNA is TGTGCCAGCAGCTACCGGACAGGACTTAATGAAAAACTGTTTTTT.

The chain combines TRBV27 with TRBJ1-1; 8 bases are a match to TRBD1. Unmatched junction bases numbered 7, after V lost 0 bases and J lost 4 bases. CDR3 length: 16 amino acids. Germline values: CDR1 MNHEY, CDR2 SMNVEV (reference sequence). The CDR3 loop is CASSLSIGQGGTEAFF. CDR3 DNA sequence: TGTGCCAGCAGTTTATCGATCGGACAGGGCGGCACTGAAGCTTTCTTT.

The chain couples TRBV7-3 to TRBJ1-3; maybe TRBD1 (5 bases). This CDR3 is built from 16 residues. The germline CDR1 and CDR2 sequences are SGHTA and FQGTGA. Between the trimmed V and J ends, which lost 5 bases and 4 bases, there was a span of 18 bases. Here the CDR3 reads CASSAQMQGIGNTIYF. CDR3 sequence (DNA): TGTGCCAGCAGCGCCCAAATGCAGGGTATCGGAAACACCATATATTTT.

A single count supports this clone. This sequence joins TRBV6-1 and TRBJ1-2, with TRBD1 matching 9 bases. Germline CDR1 is MNHNS and CDR2 is SASEGT. The CDR3 has 14 residues. V lost 3 bases to trimming and J lost 7 bases; unmatched junction nucleotides: 6. The CDR3 DNA reads TGTGCCAGCAGTGAGGGGACAGGGAGGGTTGGCTACACCTTC. This encodes CASSEGTGRVGYTF.

This rearrangement joins TRBV4-1 to TRBJ2-1; 11 nucleotides align to TRBD2. This CDR3 comprises 17 residues. CDR1 MGHRA and CDR2 YSYEKL come from the germline V gene. V dropped 0 bases and J dropped 6; count of bases not matched to a gene: 7. The CDR3 region has the DNA TGCGCCAGCAGCCAAGATCCTAGCGGGAGGAAATTCAATGAGCAGTTCTTC. Protein sequence: CASSQDPSGRKFNEQFF.

J is TRBJ2-1 and V is TRBV4-1; 10 bases are a match to TRBD2. Germline CDR1 and CDR2: MGHRA and YSYEKL. This CDR3 spans 17 amino acids. V trimming: 3 bases; J trimming: 0 bases; junction bases outside the gene matches: 5. CDR3 DNA: TGCGCCAGCAGCCATGGAGCTAGCGGGAGCTCCTACAATGAGCAGTTCTTC. As protein: CASSHGASGSSYNEQFF.

V usage is TRBV30 and J usage is TRBJ2-7; D might be TRBD2 (5 bases). Trimming took off 0 bases at V and 2 bases at J, with 11 bases between the two ends. Germline-derived CDR1 and CDR2 are GTSNPN and SVGIG (reference sequence). The CDR3 is 14 amino acids. The CDR3 protein is CAWSVRGSAYEQYF. In DNA form, the CDR3 reads TGTGCCTGGAGTGTGCGAGGGAGCGCCTACGAGCAGTACTTC.

Comment on this clone: This CDR3 is also generated by other DNA sequences in the sample. The chain recombines TRBV11-2 with TRBJ2-1, with D possibly TRBD2 on 5 matching bases. The CDR3 spans 15 residues. V lost 1 base and J lost 2, with 9 bases in between. Germline values: CDR1 SGHAT, CDR2 FQNNGV. This CDR3 is CASSLGRGAYNEQFF. The CDR3 nucleotides read TGTGCCAGCAGCTTAGGCCGGGGAGCCTACAATGAGCAGTTCTTC.

The CDR3 is CASRISSRGQPQHF. The DNA of the CDR3 is TGTGCCAGCAGAATATCAAGTCGTGGTCAGCCCCAGCATTTT. This chain connects TRBV6-5 to TRBJ1-5; D gene ambiguous. The CDR3 contains 14 residues. V was cut by 6 bases and J by 6 bases, with 15 bases left in between. In germline, CDR1 is MNHEY, CDR2 SVGAGI.

This clone was observed once. The V call is TRBV7-3, the J call TRBJ2-3, with D possibly TRBD2 on 5 matching bases. The CDR3 loop spans 15 amino acids. V was clipped by 5 bases and J by 0 bases, with 12 bases between them. The V gene's germline CDR1 is SGHTA and CDR2 FQGTGA. In DNA, the CDR3 is TGTGCCAGCAGCGCTACTAGGGCTAGCACAGATACGCAGTATTTT. This encodes CASSATRASTDTQYF.

The rearrangement links TRBV19 to TRBJ2-7, with a tentative D call TRBD2 (5 bases). V dropped 5 bases and J dropped 6 bases, with 17 bases sitting between them. Germline assignment: CDR1 LNHDA and CDR2 SQIVND (reference sequence). The CDR3 runs 14 residues. The CDR3 sequence is CASSPPGGGREQYF. CDR3 in DNA: TGTGCCAGTAGTCCCCCGGGCGGAGGACGCGAGCAGTACTTC.

To note about this clone: In the same sample, other DNA sequences code for this CDR3. The chain carries TRBV18 and TRBJ2-7; 8 nucleotides align to TRBD1. Germline V gene lookup returns CDR1 KGHSH and CDR2 LQKENI. Trimming took 3 bases from V and 1 from J; bases not matched to a gene: 2. The CDR3 length is 14 residues. The CDR3 loop is CASSPQGASYEQYF. In DNA form, the CDR3 reads TGTGCCAGCTCACCGCAGGGGGCGTCCTACGAGCAGTACTTC.

This sequence joins TRBV27 and TRBJ2-1; D is undetermined. This CDR3 spans 15 amino acids. Between the trimmed V and J ends, which lost 2 bases and 0 bases, there was a span of 8 bases. Germline V CDR1 and CDR2: MNHEY, SMNVEV (reference sequence). The CDR3 DNA reads TGTGCCAGCAGTTTACTAAGCGTCTCCTACAATGAGCAGTTCTTC. Translated: CASSLLSVSYNEQFF.

The rearrangement uses TRBV27 and TRBJ1-5; D remains ambiguous. CDR3 length: 13 residues. The germline CDR1 and CDR2 sequences are MNHEY and SMNVEV (reference sequence). Trimming removed 2 bases at V and 5 bases at J, with 7 bases between. CDR3: CASSLIPYQPQHF. The CDR3 nucleotides read TGTGCCAGCAGTTTAATCCCTTATCAGCCCCAGCATTTT.

The V gene is TRBV19, the J gene TRBJ1-1, with 7 bases matching TRBD1. The germline V gene encodes CDR1 LNHDA and CDR2 SQIVND (reference sequence). CDR3 length: 17 amino acids. V was pared by 7 bases and J by 1 base, with 15 bases of the junction left unmatched. The CDR3 nucleotides read TGTGCCAGTACCCTGGGACAGAGAATGTATTCGAACACTGAAGCTTTCTTT. It encodes CASTLGQRMYSNTEAFF.

The V call is TRBV11-2, the J call TRBJ2-1; 9 bases are shared with TRBD1. Germline trimming cut 5 bases from V and 9 bases from J; bases unmatched to any gene: 14. From germline, CDR1 is SGHAT and CDR2 FQNNGV. There are 16 residues in the CDR3. CDR3 amino acids: CASSREGQGRRGEQFF. Here the CDR3 DNA reads TGTGCCAGCAGCAGAGAGGGACAGGGTCGTAGGGGTGAGCAGTTCTTC.

The V and J genes are TRBV27 and TRBJ1-4; 9 positions agree with TRBD1. V dropped 8 bases and J dropped 7; count of bases not matched to a gene: 5. The length of the CDR3 is 13 residues. CDR1 and CDR2 (germline): MNHEY, SMNVEV (reference sequence). CDR3 coding DNA: TGTGCCAGCCGGGGACAGGGAACTGAAAAACTGTTTTTT. It yields the protein CASRGQGTEKLFF.

The V call is TRBV7-2, the J call TRBJ1-2, with D uncertain. The germline V and J ends were trimmed by 1 base and 4 bases, with 10 bases remaining between them. The CDR3 runs to 14 residues. Germline V lookup: CDR1 SGHTA, CDR2 FQGNSA. CDR3 residues: CASSLGGPSYGYTF. The CDR3 DNA reads TGTGCCAGCAGCTTAGGAGGACCAAGCTATGGCTACACCTTC. The full variable domain, its missing parts supplied by reference TRBV7-2 and TRBJ1-2, is GAGVSQSPSNKVTEKGKDVELRCDPISGHTALYWYRQSLGQGLEFLIYFQGNSAPDKSGLPSDRFSAERTGGSVSTLTIQRTQQEDSAVYLCASSLGGPSYGYTFGSGTRLTVV.